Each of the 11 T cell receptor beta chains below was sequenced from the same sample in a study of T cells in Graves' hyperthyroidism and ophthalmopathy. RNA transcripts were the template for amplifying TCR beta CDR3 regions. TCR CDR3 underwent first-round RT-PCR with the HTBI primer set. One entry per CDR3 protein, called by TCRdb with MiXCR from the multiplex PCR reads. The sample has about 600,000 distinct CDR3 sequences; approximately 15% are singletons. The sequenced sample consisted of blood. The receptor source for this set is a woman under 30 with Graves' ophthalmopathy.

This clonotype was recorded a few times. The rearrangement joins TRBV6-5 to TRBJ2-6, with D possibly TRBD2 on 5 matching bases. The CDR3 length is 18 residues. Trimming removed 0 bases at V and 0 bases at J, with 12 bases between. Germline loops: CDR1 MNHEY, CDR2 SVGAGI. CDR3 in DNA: TGTGCCAGCAGTTACTCGAGGGCAGCCGGCTCTGGGGCCAACGTCCTGACTTTC. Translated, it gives CASSYSRAAGSGANVLTF.

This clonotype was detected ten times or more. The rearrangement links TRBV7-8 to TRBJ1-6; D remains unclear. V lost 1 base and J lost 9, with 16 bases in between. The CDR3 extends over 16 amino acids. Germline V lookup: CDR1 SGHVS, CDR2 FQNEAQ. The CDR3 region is CASSLVSSGNGSPLHF. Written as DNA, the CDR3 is TGTGCCAGCAGCTTAGTGTCGTCGGGAAACGGTTCACCCCTCCACTTT.

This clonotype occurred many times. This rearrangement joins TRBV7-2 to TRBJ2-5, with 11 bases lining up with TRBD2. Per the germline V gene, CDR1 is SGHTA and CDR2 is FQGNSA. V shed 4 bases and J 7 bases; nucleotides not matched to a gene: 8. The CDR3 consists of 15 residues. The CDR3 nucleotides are TGTGCCAGCAGCTCCTCACTAGCGGGAGTACCGACCCAGTACTTC. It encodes CASSSSLAGVPTQYF.

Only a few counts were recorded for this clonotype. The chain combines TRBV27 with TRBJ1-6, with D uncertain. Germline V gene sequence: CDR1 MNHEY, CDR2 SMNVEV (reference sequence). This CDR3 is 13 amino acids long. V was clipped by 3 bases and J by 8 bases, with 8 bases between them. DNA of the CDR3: TGTGCCAGCAGTTTCTCGCCCCATTCACCCCTCCACTTT. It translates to CASSFSPHSPLHF.

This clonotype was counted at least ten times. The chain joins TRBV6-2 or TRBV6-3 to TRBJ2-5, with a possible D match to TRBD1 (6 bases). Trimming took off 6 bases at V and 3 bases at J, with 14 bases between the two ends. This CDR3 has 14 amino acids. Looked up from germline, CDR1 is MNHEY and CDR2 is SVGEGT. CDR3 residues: CASRQRQEKETQYF. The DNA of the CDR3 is TGTGCCAGCAGACAAAGACAGGAGAAAGAGACCCAGTACTTC.

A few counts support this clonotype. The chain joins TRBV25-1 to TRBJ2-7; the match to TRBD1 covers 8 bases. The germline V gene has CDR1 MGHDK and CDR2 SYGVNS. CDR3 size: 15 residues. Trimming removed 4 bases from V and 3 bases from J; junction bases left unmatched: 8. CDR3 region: CASSGRQGNFYEQYF. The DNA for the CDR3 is TGTGCCAGCAGTGGACGACAGGGGAATTTCTACGAGCAGTACTTC.

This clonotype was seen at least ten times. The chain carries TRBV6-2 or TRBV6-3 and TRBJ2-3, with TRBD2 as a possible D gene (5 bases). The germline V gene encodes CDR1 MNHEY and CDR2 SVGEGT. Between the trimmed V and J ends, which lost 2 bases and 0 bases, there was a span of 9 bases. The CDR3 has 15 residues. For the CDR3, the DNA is TGTGCCAGCAGTTACGGAGCGGTGAGCACAGATACGCAGTATTTT. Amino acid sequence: CASSYGAVSTDTQYF.

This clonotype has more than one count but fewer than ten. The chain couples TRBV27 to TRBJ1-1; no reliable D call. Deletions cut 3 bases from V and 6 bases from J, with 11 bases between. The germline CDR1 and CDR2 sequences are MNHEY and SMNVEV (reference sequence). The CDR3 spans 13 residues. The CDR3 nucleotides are TGTGCCAGCAGTTTCACGATGGGAGCTGAAGCTTTCTTT. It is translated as CASSFTMGAEAFF.

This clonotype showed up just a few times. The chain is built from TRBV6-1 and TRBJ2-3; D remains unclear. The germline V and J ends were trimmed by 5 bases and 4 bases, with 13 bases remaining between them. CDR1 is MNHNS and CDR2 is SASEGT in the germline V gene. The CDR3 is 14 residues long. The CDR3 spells CASSFGLVADTQYF. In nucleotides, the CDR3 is TGTGCCAGCAGTTTTGGGTTAGTCGCAGATACGCAGTATTTT.

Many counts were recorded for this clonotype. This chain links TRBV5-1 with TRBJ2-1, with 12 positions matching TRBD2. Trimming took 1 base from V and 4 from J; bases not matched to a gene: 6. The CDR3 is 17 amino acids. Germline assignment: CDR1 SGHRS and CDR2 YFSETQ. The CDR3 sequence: CASSLPRLAGVYNEQFF. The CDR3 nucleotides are TGCGCCAGCAGCTTGCCCCGACTAGCGGGGGTATACAATGAGCAGTTCTTC.

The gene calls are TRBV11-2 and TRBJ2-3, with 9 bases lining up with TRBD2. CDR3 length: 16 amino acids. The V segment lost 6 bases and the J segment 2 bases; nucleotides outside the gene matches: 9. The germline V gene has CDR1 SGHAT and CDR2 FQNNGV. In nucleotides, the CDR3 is TGTGCCAGCAGGGTTGGGCCTAGCGGGACCACAGATACGCAGTATTTT. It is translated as CASRVGPSGTTDTQYF.